The rows below give T cell receptor beta chains drawn from one sample of a study of molecular identifiers for immune sequencing clone quantification. TCRdb re-called the PCR reads with MiXCR, one entry per CDR3 protein. The sample consists of a few hundred thousand distinct CDR3 sequences, roughly a quarter of them appearing once. The sample comprised naive CD8+ T cells from blood, with Jurkat cell RNA spiked in. All receptors derive from a human donor in good health. Some libraries in this study had Jurkat cell RNA spiked in. Both conserved end residues are part of each CDR3. Each record gives: CDR3 protein, V gene, CDR3 length, clone size, J gene. A clone size is listed for some rows: how often the clone was seen (once, few, many), or a class if it is expanded.

CDR3 protein: CASSTPSGLSTDTQYF; V gene: TRBV28; CDR3 length: 16; clone size: NA; J gene: TRBJ2-3
CDR3 protein: CSVEGAGDISYEQYF; V gene: TRBV29-1; CDR3 length: 15; clone size: many; J gene: TRBJ2-7
CDR3 protein: CASIDLAGDYGYTF; V gene: TRBV6-5; CDR3 length: 14; clone size: NA; J gene: TRBJ1-2
CDR3 protein: CASSLSFPMTDTQYF; V gene: TRBV27; CDR3 length: 15; clone size: NA; J gene: TRBJ2-3
CDR3 protein: CASSSPAAGVADTQYF; V gene: TRBV5-4; CDR3 length: 16; clone size: many; J gene: TRBJ2-3
CDR3 protein: CASSPNEGPPYTQYF; V gene: TRBV4-2; CDR3 length: 15; clone size: many; J gene: TRBJ2-3
CDR3 protein: CAIGWEISHQPQHF; V gene: TRBV28; CDR3 length: 14; clone size: NA; J gene: TRBJ1-5
CDR3 protein: CASSEGSGPREQYF; V gene: TRBV9; CDR3 length: 14; clone size: NA; J gene: TRBJ2-7
CDR3 protein: CASSPTGSLRETQYF; V gene: TRBV7-3; CDR3 length: 15; clone size: many; J gene: TRBJ2-5
CDR3 protein: CASSQDASGVYNEQFF; V gene: TRBV4-3; CDR3 length: 16; clone size: NA; J gene: TRBJ2-1
CDR3 protein: CSVEVGDSNPDYEQYF; V gene: TRBV29-1; CDR3 length: 16; clone size: NA; J gene: TRBJ2-7
CDR3 protein: CASSYDSSYEQYF; V gene: TRBV5-8; CDR3 length: 13; clone size: few; J gene: TRBJ2-7
CDR3 protein: CASSLGLVPPYEQYF; V gene: TRBV28; CDR3 length: 15; clone size: NA; J gene: TRBJ2-7
CDR3 protein: CASSGGTGVPGELFF; V gene: TRBV10-1; CDR3 length: 15; clone size: NA; J gene: TRBJ2-2
CDR3 protein: CSVLGVLNTGELFF; V gene: TRBV29-1; CDR3 length: 14; clone size: many; J gene: TRBJ2-2
CDR3 protein: CASTFSSGELFF; V gene: TRBV10-2; CDR3 length: 12; clone size: NA; J gene: TRBJ2-2
CDR3 protein: CSVEISYSLKETQYF; V gene: TRBV29-1; CDR3 length: 15; clone size: many; J gene: TRBJ2-5
CDR3 protein: CSARDFRRDSLHEQFF; V gene: TRBV20-1; CDR3 length: 16; clone size: NA; J gene: TRBJ2-1
CDR3 protein: CASSLHLNQITEAFF; V gene: TRBV4-1; CDR3 length: 15; clone size: many; J gene: TRBJ1-1
CDR3 protein: CASGHTGTGGFQPQHF; V gene: TRBV12-3/TRBV12-4; CDR3 length: 16; clone size: NA; J gene: TRBJ1-5
CDR3 protein: CASSESGFRTGSRQPQHF; V gene: TRBV6-1; CDR3 length: 18; clone size: many; J gene: TRBJ1-5
CDR3 protein: CASSFGIGNDTQYF; V gene: TRBV5-1; CDR3 length: 14; clone size: many; J gene: TRBJ2-3
CDR3 protein: CASSNRGLNQPQHF; V gene: TRBV27; CDR3 length: 14; clone size: many; J gene: TRBJ1-5
CDR3 protein: CASSSQTGAGTDTQYF; V gene: TRBV7-9; CDR3 length: 16; clone size: few; J gene: TRBJ2-3
CDR3 protein: CSARDYPRISDTQYF; V gene: TRBV20-1; CDR3 length: 15; clone size: many; J gene: TRBJ2-3
CDR3 protein: CASSSTGLLNEKLFF; V gene: TRBV27; CDR3 length: 15; clone size: NA; J gene: TRBJ1-4
CDR3 protein: CASSDNINMNTEAFF; V gene: TRBV9; CDR3 length: 15; clone size: NA; J gene: TRBJ1-1
CDR3 protein: CASRDVSGTIIGELFF; V gene: TRBV13; CDR3 length: 16; clone size: NA; J gene: TRBJ2-2
CDR3 protein: CAGSLSPSPSEEQFF; V gene: TRBV27; CDR3 length: 15; clone size: once; J gene: TRBJ2-1
CDR3 protein: CSARAATSDLYEQYF; V gene: TRBV20-1; CDR3 length: 15; clone size: many; J gene: TRBJ2-7
CDR3 protein: CASSSRLSSYEQYF; V gene: TRBV28; CDR3 length: 14; clone size: many; J gene: TRBJ2-7
CDR3 protein: CASSPLSGTEAFF; V gene: TRBV28; CDR3 length: 13; clone size: few; J gene: TRBJ1-1
CDR3 protein: CASTELSETQYF; V gene: TRBV7-9; CDR3 length: 12; clone size: many; J gene: TRBJ2-5
CDR3 protein: CASIGGTSLPYEQHF; V gene: TRBV27; CDR3 length: 15; clone size: NA; J gene: TRBJ2-7